A single sample gave rise to the 27 T cell receptor beta chains below, sequenced in a study of T cells in women clearing cervical HPV infection listed by TCRdb under 2018. The library came from the immunoSEQ multiplex PCR assay. TCRdb took over this immuneACCESS table, retaining in-frame rearrangements with V and J assigned. Such tables are incomplete; in checked studies, under half of the missing clones stem from an unresolved V gene, and the remainder is unexplained. The sample table includes 30,000 to 45,000 clones. The ten largest clones capture less than 2% of the sample. Sequencing input: blood buffy coat. The receptors here all came from a woman aged 18 to 75 with a cervical HPV16 infection that either progressed to CIN3+ or cleared (not recorded which).

As regards this clone: The observed sequence ends 3 residues before the CDR3 terminus, with the missing tail filled in from the germline J gene. The chain combines TRBV12-3 or TRBV12-4 with TRBJ2-3, with D possibly TRBD1 on 6 matching bases. The V gene lost 3 bases and the J gene lost 7 bases, with 17 bases spanning the gap. CDR3 size: 15 residues. The part of the CDR3 DNA that was read is TGTGCCAGCAGTTTGCGGAACAGGGTAGGGCATACG. It translates to CASSLRNRVGHT. The whole CDR3 protein is CASSLRNRVGHTQYF.

With respect to this clone: The read halts 3 residues ahead of the CDR3 end, with the missing end drawn from the germline J gene. The chain employs TRBV5-1 and TRBJ2-3; 11 positions agree with TRBD2. CDR1 is SGHRS and CDR2 is YFSETQ in the germline V gene. The CDR3 totals 18 residues. V lost 3 bases to trimming and J lost 1 base; unmatched junction nucleotides: 10. CDR3 DNA (partial): TGCGCCAGCAGCTACGGGACTAGCGGAGGGAGTGGCACAGATACG. Amino acid sequence: CASSYGTSGGSGTDT. The whole CDR3 is CASSYGTSGGSGTDTQYF.

Of note for this clone: The read gets to within 3 residues of the CDR3 end, and the germline J gene fills in the rest. The rearrangement joins TRBV18 to TRBJ2-3, with D tentatively TRBD1 (6 bases). The germline CDR1 and CDR2 sequences are KGHSH and LQKENI. The CDR3 is 15 residues long. The DNA read from the CDR3 is TGTGCCAGCTCACCCGGGACACTTGGCAATCAGCCG. It codes for CASSPGTLGNQP. The whole CDR3 sequence is CASSPGTLGNQPQYF.

Comment on this clone: Distinct nucleotide sequences in the sample also encode this CDR3. The covered CDR3 bases are TGTGCCTGGAGTCGGACAGGGAGTGGTGGAAACACC. Translation: CAWSRTGSGGNT. In full, the CDR3 reads CAWSRTGSGGNTIYF. The V and J genes are TRBV30 and TRBJ1-3; the match to TRBD1 covers 8 bases. The read ends 3 residues early relative to the CDR3; the germline J gene fills the gap. V trimming: 2 bases; J trimming: 3 bases; junction bases outside the gene matches: 6. The CDR3 consists of 15 residues. CDR1 and CDR2 (germline): GTSNPN, SVGIG (reference sequence).

With regard to this clone: Read sequence stops 3 residues before the CDR3 end, and the germline J gene provides the missing end. The chain links TRBV7-9 to TRBJ2-7; a weak D match, TRBD1 (5 bases). This CDR3 contains 14 residues. V lost 2 bases to trimming and J lost 4 bases, with 12 bases between them. Germline V gene data show CDR1 as SEHNR and CDR2 as FQNEAQ (reference sequence). This chain's CDR3 is CASSLQGWEYEQYF. The sequenced CDR3 bases are TGTGCCAGCAGCTTACAGGGATGGGAATACGAG.

Here the CDR3 reads CSARSHGTGYEQYF. The DNA read from the CDR3 is TGCAGTGCTAGGTCGCACGGGACAGGATACGAG. The chain joins TRBV20-1 to TRBJ2-7, with TRBD1 matching over 8 bases. The read ends 3 residues before the CDR3 terminus; that terminus is restored from the germline J gene. The CDR3 contains 14 residues. V dropped 3 bases and J dropped 4; count of bases not matched to a gene: 8. The V gene's germline CDR1 is DFQATT and CDR2 SNEGSKA (reference sequence).

In the case of this clone: Read coverage stops 3 residues before the CDR3 terminus; the germline J gene supplies the remainder. The rearrangement joins TRBV7-8 to TRBJ1-1; D is possibly TRBD1 (5 bases). Germline CDR1 SGHVS, CDR2 FQNEAQ. The ends were cut back, 3 bases at V and 3 bases at J, with 14 bases in the middle. This CDR3 spans 15 amino acids. The CDR3 loop is CASSFREGIDTEAFF. CDR3 DNA (partial): TGTGCCAGCAGCTTCAGGGAGGGAATTGACACTGAA.

About this clone: The CDR3 is cut off 3 residues early in the read; its end comes from the germline J gene. J is TRBJ2-5 and V is TRBV30; 7 bases fit TRBD2. Per germline, CDR1 GTSNPN and CDR2 SVGIG (reference sequence). The CDR3 length is 12 residues. Here the CDR3 reads CAWSQGGGTQYF. The sequenced part of the CDR3 DNA is TGTGCCTGGAGTCAAGGCGGGGGAACC. Looking up the rest from reference TRBV30 and TRBJ2-5 gives the full variable domain: SQTIHQWPATLVQPVGSPLSLECTVEGTSNPNLYWYRQAAGRGLQLLFYSVGIGQISSEVPQNLSASRPQDRQFILSSKKLLLSDSGFYLCAWSQGGGTQYFGPGTRLLVL.

Regarding this clone: The read finishes 3 residues shy of the CDR3 end, and the germline J gene is used to complete it. The chain employs TRBV5-1 and TRBJ2-3; weak D call: TRBD2 (5 bases). Germline lookup yields CDR1 SGHRS and CDR2 YFSETQ. The CDR3 runs to 15 residues. The V gene lost 1 base and the J gene lost 0 bases, with 9 bases spanning the gap. CDR3 amino acids: CASSLQDWSTDTQYF. CDR3 DNA (partial): TGCGCCAGCAGCTTGCAGGACTGGAGCACAGATACG.

Concerning this clone: The read halts 3 residues ahead of the CDR3 end, with the missing end drawn from the germline J gene. This sequence joins TRBV14 and TRBJ2-6; no clear D gene. V dropped 4 bases and J dropped 0 bases, with 10 bases sitting between them. The CDR3 is 16 amino acids. Per germline, CDR1 SGHDN and CDR2 FVKESK. CDR3 bases read: TGTGCCAGCAGCCTAACATGGTCCTCTGGGGCCAACGTC. It codes for CASSLTWSSGANV. The complete CDR3 protein is CASSLTWSSGANVLTF.

Comment on this clone: With the read ending 3 residues before the CDR3 end, the germline J gene is used to fill in that end. The chain couples TRBV6-1 to TRBJ2-5, with 10 bases lining up with TRBD1. This CDR3 has 15 amino acids. With V trimmed by 1 base and J by 4 bases, 3 bases remained unmatched. The germline CDR1 and CDR2 sequences are MNHNS and SASEGT. Incomplete CDR3 DNA: TGTGCCAGCAGTGAAGGGAGGACAGGGGGAGAGACC. This encodes CASSEGRTGGET. The full CDR3 protein is CASSEGRTGGETQYF.

Points on this clone: The missing CDR3 end, 3 residues past where the read stops, is filled in from the germline J gene. The chain couples TRBV12-3 or TRBV12-4 to TRBJ2-7; tentatively, D is TRBD1 (5 bases). The CDR3 has 14 residues. Trimming removed 2 bases from V and 2 bases from J, with 10 bases in between. The covered CDR3 bases are TGTGCCAGCAGTTTACAGGGCACAACCTACGAG. Its protein is CASSLQGTTYE. The CDR3 in its entirety is CASSLQGTTYEQYF.

CDR3 DNA, as far as it was read: TGTGCCAGCAGTGAAGGTTCAGGTCCTATGAGC. It specifies CASSEGSGPMS. The whole CDR3 is CASSEGSGPMSYTF. This chain uses TRBV6-1 with TRBJ1-2; no clear D gene. Sequencing ends 3 residues short of the CDR3 end; the germline J gene provides the rest. The length of the CDR3 is 14 residues. Germline-derived CDR1 and CDR2 are MNHNS and SASEGT.

The CDR3 DNA, read in part, is TGTGCCAGCAGCGTGGGGACAGGGAATGGT. It codes for CASSVGTGNG. From start to end, the CDR3 is CASSVGTGNGQYF. V usage is TRBV7-2 and J usage is TRBJ2-4; 9 bases fit TRBD1. The read halts 3 residues ahead of the CDR3 end, with the missing end drawn from the germline J gene. This CDR3 comprises 13 residues. The germline V gene has CDR1 SGHTA and CDR2 FQGNSA.

As to this clone: The CDR3 is cut off 3 residues early in the read; its end comes from the germline J gene. The genes are TRBV5-1 and TRBJ1-1; possible D gene TRBD1, 5 bases. CDR1 SGHRS and CDR2 YFSETQ come from the germline V gene. The V and J ends lost 4 bases and 1 base respectively, with 11 bases between them. This CDR3 contains 14 residues. CDR3 region: CASSDQGGNTEAFF. CDR3 DNA, as far as it was read: TGCGCCAGCAGCGACCAGGGAGGGAACACTGAA.

Points on this clone: The read terminates 3 residues ahead of where the CDR3 ends, so the germline J gene completes it. J is TRBJ2-1 and V is TRBV20-1, with D possibly being TRBD2 (7 bases). CDR3 length: 15 amino acids. V lost 4 bases and J 7 bases, leaving 20 bases between the germline ends. Germline CDR1 is DFQATT and CDR2 is SNEGSKA (reference sequence). Partial CDR3 DNA: TGCAGTGCTATGAAGTTTGGGGGGGCCATTAATGAG. It specifies CSAMKFGGAINE. The whole CDR3 is CSAMKFGGAINEQFF.

Concerning this clone: The CDR3 end falls 3 residues outside the read, so it is completed with the germline J gene. The chain joins TRBV19 to TRBJ2-3, with 8 positions matching TRBD2. The V and J ends lost 2 bases and 4 bases, in that order; junction bases with no gene match: 8. Germline CDR1 and CDR2: LNHDA and SQIVND (reference sequence). This CDR3 has 16 amino acids. This chain's CDR3 is CASSILPGLGPDTQYF. The sequenced part of the CDR3 DNA is TGTGCCAGTAGTATACTCCCGGGACTAGGCCCAGATACG.

On this clone itself: The sequence runs out 3 residues before the end of the CDR3; the remainder is reconstructed from the germline J gene. The chain has TRBV6-2 or TRBV6-3 and TRBJ2-1; 13 nucleotides line up with TRBD2. The CDR3 spans 16 residues. The germline gives CDR1 MNHEY, CDR2 SVGEGT. V shed 2 bases, J shed 8 bases, and the junction held 6 bases outside the gene matches. The CDR3 sequence is CASSYLTSGGVDEQFF. The covered CDR3 bases are TGTGCCAGCAGTTACCTTACTAGCGGGGGGGTCGATGAG.

A remark on this clone: From the germline J gene comes the end of the CDR3, since the read stops 3 residues before it. The same CDR3 arises from other DNA sequences in this sample as well. The rearrangement links TRBV2 to TRBJ1-4, with unresolved D. The germline CDR1 and CDR2 sequences are SNHLY and FYNNEI. The CDR3 consists of 15 residues. Trimming left V 4 bases short and J 3 bases short, with 12 bases between. The CDR3 region is CASSGQRVPNEKLFF. CDR3 bases read: TGTGCCAGCAGTGGCCAAAGGGTACCTAATGAAAAA.

On this clone itself: The CDR3 end falls 3 residues outside the read, so it is completed with the germline J gene. The chain recombines TRBV29-1 with TRBJ2-2; weak D call: TRBD1 (6 bases). The CDR3 runs 12 residues. The germline V gene encodes CDR1 SQVTM and CDR2 ANQGSEA. Trimming took 6 bases from V and 6 from J, leaving 11 bases between them. CDR3 bases read: TGCAGCGTCCAAGGGGGTCCCGGGGAG. Amino acid sequence: CSVQGGPGE. The CDR3 in full is CSVQGGPGELFF.

As to this clone: The CDR3 goes on 3 residues after the read ends, and that part is filled in from the germline J gene. The chain couples TRBV19 to TRBJ2-1; 7 bases match TRBD2. Trimming took 6 bases from V and 4 from J; bases not matched to a gene: 6. Germline assignment: CDR1 LNHDA and CDR2 SQIVND (reference sequence). CDR3 length: 14 residues. CDR3: CASSTLGGYNEQFF. Incomplete CDR3 DNA: TGTGCCAGTAGCACACTCGGGGGGTACAATGAG.

In regard to this clone: The read finishes 3 residues shy of the CDR3 end, and the germline J gene is used to complete it. The chain links TRBV5-6 to TRBJ1-2; D might be TRBD1 (6 bases). With 2 bases removed from V and 7 bases from J, the gap between germline ends came to 6 bases. CDR3 length: 11 amino acids. Germline assignment: CDR1 SGHDT and CDR2 YYEEEE. Incomplete CDR3 DNA: TGTGCCAGCAGCTTAGGGGGTGGC. Its protein product is CASSLGGG. The whole CDR3 sequence reads CASSLGGGYTF.

Points on this clone: The CDR3 end lies 3 residues beyond the end of the read and is filled in from the germline J gene. This chain uses TRBV29-1 with TRBJ1-2, with D possibly TRBD1 on 5 matching bases. CDR3 length: 12 residues. Germline CDR1 is SQVTM and CDR2 is ANQGSEA. The part of the CDR3 DNA that was read is TGCAGCGTTGAATTGGCAGGGTGGGGC. Translation gives CSVELAGWG. Given in full, the CDR3 is CSVELAGWGYTF.

A word on this clone: From the germline J gene comes the end of the CDR3, since the read stops 3 residues before it. The chain joins TRBV6-1 to TRBJ2-7, with 11 bases identical to TRBD1. Germline CDR1 MNHNS, CDR2 SASEGT. The CDR3 contains 15 residues. J was trimmed by 2 bases and V by 4 bases; bases with no gene match: 4. The CDR3 DNA, read in part, is TGTGCCAGCAGTGGGGGGACAGGGGGGGCCTACGAG. Translation gives CASSGGTGGAYE. The CDR3, in full, reads CASSGGTGGAYEQYF.

To note about this clone: A read error may account for a junction end that differs from germline. The covered CDR3 bases are TGCGCCAGCAGCCAAGATTGGTCTAGCTCCTACGAG. Translating it yields CASSQDWSSSYE. The complete CDR3 sequence is CASSQDWSSSYEQYF. The chain combines TRBV4-2 with TRBJ2-7; D is uncertain. The CDR3 end falls 3 residues outside the read, so it is completed with the germline J gene. Germline CDR1 and CDR2: LGHNA and YNFKEQ. There are 15 residues in the CDR3.

Turning to this clone: The CDR3 end lies 3 residues beyond the end of the read and is filled in from the germline J gene. The V call is TRBV7-2, the J call TRBJ2-5; TRBD2 agrees at 8 bases. The V and J ends lost 4 bases and 2 bases, in that order; junction bases with no gene match: 6. Germline CDR1 reads SGHTA; CDR2 reads FQGNSA. There are 15 residues in the CDR3. The sequenced part of the CDR3 DNA is TGTGCCAGCAGCTGGATGGGACTAGAACAAGAGACC. Translated, it gives CASSWMGLEQET. The CDR3, in full, reads CASSWMGLEQETQYF.

On this clone: The CDR3 end falls 3 residues outside the read, so it is completed with the germline J gene. This chain links TRBV12-3 or TRBV12-4 with TRBJ1-2; TRBD1 aligns across 7 bases. The CDR3 spans 14 residues. The V segment lost 6 bases and the J segment 2 bases; nucleotides outside the gene matches: 6. The covered CDR3 bases are TGTGCCAGCAGACGACAGGGATGGAACTATGGC. Translation gives CASRRQGWNYG. From start to end, the CDR3 is CASRRQGWNYGYTF.